Below, 30 T cell receptor beta chains from the same sample are listed, as sequenced in a study of tissue T cells after allogeneic stem cell transplantation. Repertoires were generated with immunoSEQ multiplex PCR, while TCRdb's copy carries only in-frame clones and drops some. The table lists about 40,000 clones, about nine tenths of them singletons. The material was blood, obtained before transplantation. Source of these receptors: a woman aged 35 to 75 who later had graft-versus-host disease after an allogeneic stem cell transplant.

The rearrangement uses TRBV28 and TRBJ1-5, with D perhaps TRBD1 (6 bases). The CDR3 length is 15 residues. Germline lookup yields CDR1 MDHEN and CDR2 SYDVKM. V was shortened by 3 bases and J by 6 bases, with 15 bases between the two germline ends. The CDR3 sequence: CASSFGGSGAQPQHF. The CDR3, as DNA: TGTGCCAGCAGTTTTGGAGGGTCAGGGGCTCAGCCCCAGCATTTT.

The rearrangement joins TRBV6-1 to TRBJ1-5; D ambiguous. Trimming took off 3 bases at V and 6 bases at J, with 9 bases between the two ends. CDR3 length: 13 residues. Germline V gene data show CDR1 as MNHNS and CDR2 as SASEGT. The CDR3 bases are TGTGCCAGCAGTGATTTGGACGGTCAGCCCCAGCATTTT. Residues: CASSDLDGQPQHF.

V is TRBV7-9 and J is TRBJ2-7; either TRBD1 or TRBD2 may supply D (5 bases each). The CDR3 contains 16 residues. Trimming left V 3 bases short and J 7 bases short, with 22 bases between. The germline V gene encodes CDR1 SEHNR and CDR2 FQNEAQ (reference sequence). CDR3: CASSFPRDGGFGEQYF. DNA for the CDR3: TGTGCCAGCAGCTTCCCCCGGGACGGTGGATTTGGTGAGCAGTACTTC.

The chain couples TRBV5-1 to TRBJ2-7; D is unresolved. This CDR3 spans 13 amino acids. Per the germline V gene, CDR1 is SGHRS and CDR2 is YFSETQ. V lost 4 bases to trimming and J lost 2 bases, with 10 bases between them. In nucleotides, the CDR3 is TGCGCCAGCAGCCTAGACCGCGCCTACGAGCAGTACTTC. Translation gives CASSLDRAYEQYF.

The chain links TRBV27 to TRBJ2-3; TRBD1 matches 9 bases. Germline CDR1 reads MNHEY; CDR2 reads SMNVEV (reference sequence). The trim removed 6 bases at V and 2 bases at J, leaving 6 bases unmatched. This CDR3 has 15 residues. CDR3 nucleotide sequence: TGTGCCAGCAGCGACAGGGGGATCTCCACAGATACGCAGTATTTT. Translation: CASSDRGISTDTQYF.

This chain connects TRBV7-9 to TRBJ2-3; no clear D gene. The germline V gene encodes CDR1 SEHNR and CDR2 FQNEAQ (reference sequence). The length of the CDR3 is 13 residues. Trimming removed 2 bases from V and 5 bases from J, with 8 bases in between. Here the CDR3 DNA reads TGTGCCAGCAGCTTAACATCGGGAGATACGCAGTATTTT. Its translation is CASSLTSGDTQYF.

The rearrangement uses TRBV5-5 and TRBJ2-3; D may be TRBD2 (6 bases). Germline loops: CDR1 SGHKS, CDR2 YYEKEE (reference sequence). The V gene lost 2 bases and the J gene lost 2 bases, with 15 bases spanning the gap. The CDR3 extends over 16 amino acids. The CDR3 is CASSFTPRRDTDTQYF. DNA for the CDR3: TGTGCCAGCAGCTTCACCCCTAGGAGGGACACAGATACGCAGTATTTT.

By sample share, this clone is medium-sized. The V call is TRBV27, the J call TRBJ1-2, with 9 bases lining up with TRBD1. The CDR3 covers 13 residues. Per germline, CDR1 MNHEY and CDR2 SMNVEV (reference sequence). The junction had 0 bases not matched to a gene; V was cut back by 2 bases and J by 5 bases. CDR3 coding DNA: TGTGCCAGCAGTTTAGGGACAGGGTATGGCTACACCTTC. Protein: CASSLGTGYGYTF.

The V and J genes are TRBV10-3 and TRBJ1-2; tentatively, D is TRBD1 (5 bases). The germline V gene encodes CDR1 ENHRY and CDR2 SYGVKD. The CDR3 totals 14 residues. Deletions cut 2 bases from V and 4 bases from J, with 11 bases between. The CDR3 DNA reads TGTGCCATCAGTGAGCTAGGGGCGCCCTATGGCTACACCTTC. Amino acids: CAISELGAPYGYTF.

The chain joins TRBV18 to TRBJ2-2, with TRBD2 matching over 9 bases. The CDR3 covers 16 residues. V lost 5 bases and J lost 1; bases outside the gene matches: 5. CDR1 is KGHSH and CDR2 is LQKENI in the germline V gene. This chain's CDR3 is CASSSSAGGNTGELFF. CDR3 bases: TGTGCCAGCTCATCCTCAGCGGGAGGGAACACCGGGGAGCTGTTTTTT.

The chain recombines TRBV30 with TRBJ1-5, with D unresolved. The CDR3 length is 13 residues. The germline V and J ends were trimmed by 5 bases and 0 bases, with 8 bases remaining between them. Germline V gives CDR1 GTSNPN, CDR2 SVGIG (reference sequence). The CDR3 region has the DNA TGTGCCTGGCAGCACGATAGCAATCAGCCCCAGCATTTT. Protein: CAWQHDSNQPQHF.

The rearrangement joins TRBV27 to TRBJ2-1; a possible D gene is TRBD1 (5 bases). Germline V gives CDR1 MNHEY, CDR2 SMNVEV (reference sequence). The ends were cut back, 6 bases at V and 0 bases at J, with 12 bases in the middle. This CDR3 spans 15 amino acids. In DNA form, the CDR3 reads TGTGCCAGCAGCCTAACCGGACACTCCTACAATGAGCAGTTCTTC. It translates to CASSLTGHSYNEQFF.

J is TRBJ1-1 and V is TRBV18; D is uncertain. Germline CDR1 is KGHSH and CDR2 is LQKENI. V dropped 5 bases and J dropped 0 bases, with 7 bases sitting between them. The CDR3 extends over 13 amino acids. Here the CDR3 reads CASSSDMNTEAFF. CDR3 nucleotide sequence: TGTGCCAGCTCATCCGACATGAACACTGAAGCTTTCTTT.

This chain joins TRBV5-6 and TRBJ2-7; 9 positions agree with TRBD2. CDR3 size: 16 residues. Trimming removed 2 bases from V and 5 bases from J; junction bases left unmatched: 11. Germline-derived CDR1 and CDR2 are SGHDT and YYEEEE. The CDR3, as DNA: TGTGCCAGCAGCTTTTCGTCGCGGGAGGGCCGGGACGAGCAGTACTTC. This gives the protein CASSFSSREGRDEQYF.

With respect to this clone: This same CDR3 is encoded by further DNA sequences in the sample. This chain connects TRBV7-2 to TRBJ2-1; no clear D. Germline V lookup: CDR1 SGHTA, CDR2 FQGNSA. This CDR3 has 11 residues. Trimming pared 2 bases from V and 6 bases from J, leaving 2 bases between. The CDR3 DNA sequence: TGTGCCAGCAGCTTACTCAATGAGCAGTTCTTC. Residues: CASSLLNEQFF. Full variable domain (outside the CDR3, taken from reference TRBV7-2 and TRBJ2-1): GAGVSQSPSNKVTEKGKDVELRCDPISGHTALYWYRQSLGQGLEFLIYFQGNSAPDKSGLPSDRFSAERTGGSVSTLTIQRTQQEDSAVYLCASSLLNEQFFGPGTRLTVL.

This clone was counted a few times. The V gene is TRBV19, the J gene TRBJ1-3; TRBD1 matches 7 bases. With 9 bases clipped from V and 0 bases from J, the junction kept 5 bases outside the gene matches. The germline CDR1 and CDR2 sequences are LNHDA and SQIVND (reference sequence). This CDR3 has 14 amino acids. The CDR3 DNA follows: TGTGCCAGCAAGGGGACAGTCTCTGGAAACACCATATATTTT. Translated: CASKGTVSGNTIYF. Complete variable domain (other parts from reference TRBV19 and TRBJ1-3): DGGITQSPKYLFRKEGQNVTLSCEQNLNHDAMYWYRQDPGQGLRLIYYSQIVNDFQKGDIAEGYSVSREKKESFPLTVTSAQKNPTAFYLCASKGTVSGNTIYFGEGSWLTVV.

The V call is TRBV18, the J call TRBJ2-7, with D perhaps being TRBD1 or TRBD2 (5 bases each). Germline values: CDR1 KGHSH, CDR2 LQKENI. Trimming took off 3 bases at V and 6 bases at J, with 9 bases between the two ends. The CDR3 length is 12 residues. The CDR3 sequence: CASSPDGAEQYF. CDR3 in DNA: TGTGCCAGCTCACCGGACGGGGCCGAGCAGTACTTC. The full variable domain, with the rest looked up from reference TRBV18 and TRBJ2-7, is NAGVMQNPRHLVRRRGQEARLRCSPMKGHSHVYWYRQLPEEGLKFMVYLQKENIIDESGMPKERFSAEFPKEGPSILRIQQVVRGDSAAYFCASSPDGAEQYFGPGTRLTVT.

DNA for the CDR3: TGTGCCATCAGTGACACAACAGGGGTCACTGAAGCTTTCTTT. Encoded protein: CAISDTTGVTEAFF. The V call is TRBV10-3, the J call TRBJ1-1; 7 nucleotides line up with TRBD1. With V trimmed by 3 bases and J by 4 bases, 5 bases remained unmatched. CDR3 size: 14 residues. Germline V gene sequence: CDR1 ENHRY, CDR2 SYGVKD.

V and J are TRBV3-1 (or the pseudogene TRBV3-2) and TRBJ1-4; D might be TRBD1 (6 bases). CDR3 size: 15 residues. V lost 1 base and J lost 6, with 12 bases in between. CDR1 and CDR2 (germline): LGHDT, YNNKEL (reference sequence). In DNA, the CDR3 is TGTGCCAGCAGCCAAGTACGGGGGGCGGATGAAAAACTGTTTTTT. It yields the protein CASSQVRGADEKLFF.

The chain joins TRBV2 to TRBJ2-1, with 7 bases lining up with TRBD2. J was trimmed by 14 bases and V by 8 bases; bases with no gene match: 18. CDR1 and CDR2 from the germline V gene are SNHLY and FYNNEI. This CDR3 region has 14 residues. CDR3 coding DNA: TGTGCCAGCTCCGGAGATGGACTAGACTTAGACGAGTTCTTC. This translates into CASSGDGLDLDEFF.

This chain uses TRBV14 with TRBJ2-1, with D perhaps TRBD1 (6 bases). With 1 base removed from V and 0 bases from J, the gap between germline ends came to 16 bases. Per the germline V gene, CDR1 is SGHDN and CDR2 is FVKESK. The CDR3 totals 18 residues. The CDR3 loop reads CASSQVVRGVGSYNEQFF. CDR3 nucleotide sequence: TGTGCCAGCAGCCAAGTGGTCAGGGGCGTGGGCTCCTACAATGAGCAGTTCTTC.

Comment on this clone: At one boundary the junction diverges from the germline segment, which might be a read error. This rearrangement joins TRBV7-7 to TRBJ1-6; 9 bases fit TRBD1. Germline CDR1 is SSHAT and CDR2 is FNYEAQ (reference sequence). The CDR3 spans 17 residues. The CDR3 DNA follows: TGTGCTAGCAGCTTGCCGGGACAGGGCTCCTATAATTCACCCCTCCACTTT. This translates into CASSLPGQGSYNSPLHF.

The rearrangement joins TRBV9 to TRBJ2-1; 9 bases are a match to TRBD1. Germline V gene sequence: CDR1 SGDLS, CDR2 YYNGEE. CDR3 length: 16 amino acids. Trimming took 3 bases from V and 8 from J; bases not matched to a gene: 12. This CDR3 is CASSENPDRGNDEQFF. CDR3 in DNA: TGTGCCAGCAGCGAAAACCCGGACAGGGGTAATGATGAGCAGTTCTTC. Filled out from reference TRBV9 and TRBJ2-1, the complete variable domain reads DSGVTQTPKHLITATGQRVTLRCSPRSGDLSVYWYQQSLDQGLQFLIQYYNGEERAKGNILERFSAQQFPDLHSELNLSSLELGDSALYFCASSENPDRGNDEQFFGPGTRLTVL.

V and J are TRBV4-2 and TRBJ2-1; TRBD2 is a possible D gene (5 bases). CDR3 length equals 12 residues. The germline gives CDR1 LGHNA, CDR2 YNFKEQ. V gave up 2 bases and J gave up 6 bases, with 5 bases separating them. The CDR3 nucleotides read TGTGCCAGCAGCCAAAGCGGCAATGAGCAGTTCTTC. Translated: CASSQSGNEQFF.

V is TRBV4-2 and J is TRBJ1-1; D is uncertain. V was pared by 3 bases and J by 4 bases, with 12 bases between. Germline V CDR1 and CDR2: LGHNA, YNFKEQ. The CDR3 is made up of 14 amino acids. CDR3: CASSHPRPFTEAFF. The CDR3 DNA is TGTGCCAGCAGCCACCCAAGGCCGTTCACTGAAGCTTTCTTT.

The V and J genes are TRBV14 and TRBJ1-1; a possible D gene is TRBD1 (5 bases). The CDR3 sequence is 13 residues long. Germline V CDR1 and CDR2: SGHDN, FVKESK. V lost 8 bases, J lost 9 bases, and 19 bases lay in between. The CDR3 sequence is CASSTGQGLKAFF. CDR3 in DNA: TGTGCCAGCTCAACCGGGCAGGGTTTGAAAGCTTTCTTT.

The chain couples TRBV2 to TRBJ1-5; D ambiguous. Trimming cost V 6 bases and J 4 bases, with 16 bases left between them. CDR1 is SNHLY, CDR2 FYNNEI, per germline. CDR3 length: 15 amino acids. In DNA form, the CDR3 reads TGTGCCAGCAGAGATACCGGGAAAATAAATCAGCCCCAGCATTTT. Translation: CASRDTGKINQPQHF.

The chain links TRBV5-6 to TRBJ1-1; tentative D call: TRBD1 (5 bases). This CDR3 has 17 amino acids. V dropped 1 base and J dropped 9 bases, with 25 bases sitting between them. Germline V CDR1 and CDR2: SGHDT, YYEEEE. The CDR3, as DNA: TGTGCCAGCAGCTTGTTGTTGACGGGGCGCGGAGTCGTAAAAGCTTTCTTT. This sequence encodes CASSLLLTGRGVVKAFF.

This chain uses TRBV25-1 with TRBJ2-7; TRBD1 might be the D (6 bases). CDR3 size: 12 residues. V lost 5 bases and J 5 bases, leaving 10 bases between the germline ends. Looked up from germline, CDR1 is MGHDK and CDR2 is SYGVNS. This chain's CDR3 is CASSTTGNEQYF. CDR3 nucleotides: TGTGCCAGCAGTACAACAGGGAACGAGCAGTACTTC.

The chain links TRBV30 to TRBJ1-5; tentative D call: TRBD1 (6 bases). V was trimmed by 0 bases and J by 5 bases, leaving 8 bases between them. Looked up from germline, CDR1 is GTSNPN and CDR2 is SVGIG (reference sequence). The CDR3 is 13 amino acids. Written as DNA, the CDR3 is TGTGCCTGGAGTGTGTCAGGGGATCAGCCCCAGCATTTT. It specifies CAWSVSGDQPQHF.